This T cell receptor beta chain was identified in a study of T and B cells in COVID-19 patients. On the study more broadly: In the active-infection cohort, about 90% of the roughly 20 patients had comorbidities linked to unfavorable COVID-19 outcome.

BIOMED2 TRB-A/B primer pools were used in multiplex TRB PCR. TCRdb reanalysed the multiplex PCR reads using MiXCR and keeps one entry per CDR3 protein. The table has about 8,400 distinct CDR3 sequences, around 25% seen once. Study-level results: CD4+, regulatory T cell, CD8+ and sorted SARS-CoV-2-responsive or tetramer+ T cells were not yet sequenced. At recovery TRB diversity and richness exceeded healthy donors, after highly clonal active COVID-19 repertoires. Patients with COVID-19 reportedly showed strongly skewed T cell receptor beta variable and joining gene usage.

In its sample, this clonotype is medium-sized. As yet, its antigen is unknown. From blood, about 250-550 ng of genomic DNA served as TRB template. V lost 7 bases to trimming and J lost 1 base, with 13 bases between them. Germline V gene sequence: CDR1 LNHDA, CDR2 SQIVND (reference sequence). There are 14 residues in the CDR3. The sequencing input was blood. The source of this sequence is a human donor who had recovered from COVID-19. The V call is TRBV19, the J call TRBJ1-1; tentative D call: TRBD1 (5 bases). The CDR3 loop reads CASIGGVRNTEAFF. The DNA for the CDR3 is TGTGCCAGTATCGGGGGAGTCCGGAACACTGAAGCTTTCTTT.